The 15 T cell receptor beta chains below all came from one sample that was sequenced in a study of T cells expressing NK-cell markers. No DNA is given; TCRdb re-called the 5' RACE reads and lists each CDR3 protein once. This sample's table reports 450,000 to 600,000 distinct CDR3 sequences. Sequencing input: blood T cells: a sorted CD56 or NKG2C T cell subset, CD4+ or CD8+ T cells, or bulk PBMC T cells (not recorded which). The receptors here all came from a man aged 18 to 30 in good health.

V is TRBV7-9 and J is TRBJ2-7; TCRdb returns TRBD2, unconfirmable since there is no DNA. Germline V gene sequence: CDR1 SEHNR, CDR2 FQNEAQ (reference sequence). The CDR3 loop spans 14 amino acids. The CDR3 is CASAGLRSSYEQYF.

The chain is built from TRBV28 and TRBJ1-5; TCRdb lists TRBD1, though no DNA is available to test this call. The CDR3 covers 16 residues. Looked up from germline, CDR1 is MDHEN and CDR2 is SYDVKM. This chain's CDR3 is CASRPQGGHSNQPQHF.

V is TRBV11-1 and J is TRBJ2-1; TCRdb returns TRBD2, unconfirmable since there is no DNA. Germline V lookup: CDR1 SGHAT, CDR2 FQDESV (reference sequence). The CDR3 covers 13 residues. The CDR3 sequence: CASSAGGPNEQFF.

The V and J genes are TRBV7-8 and TRBJ2-3; TCRdb outputs TRBD2, but without DNA this stays unchecked. CDR1 is SGHVS, CDR2 FQNEAQ, per germline. The CDR3 is 19 residues long. The CDR3 spells CASSLPGTSGRAESDTQYF. Full variable domain (missing parts from reference TRBV7-8 and TRBJ2-3): GAGVSQSPRYKVAKRGQDVALRCDPISGHVSLFWYQQALGQGPEFLTYFQNEAQLDKSGLPSDRFFAERPEGSVSTLKIQRTQQEDSAVYLCASSLPGTSGRAESDTQYFGPGTRLTVL.

The rearrangement joins TRBV5-1 to TRBJ2-2. The CDR3 loop spans 13 amino acids. Germline V gives CDR1 SGHRS, CDR2 YFSETQ. This CDR3 reads CASSGPNTGELFF.

The chain carries TRBV6-2 or TRBV6-3 and TRBJ1-1; lacking DNA, the TRBD1 call made by TCRdb goes unchecked. This CDR3 comprises 19 residues. Germline CDR1 and CDR2: MNHEY and SVGEGT. CDR3 protein: CASSYDRAGKGALNTEAFF.

V usage is TRBV6-5 and J usage is TRBJ1-2; the TRBD1 assignment by TCRdb is unverifiable without DNA. Germline lookup yields CDR1 MNHEY and CDR2 SVGAGI. CDR3 length: 14 residues. The CDR3: CASRYGTVSYGYTF.

The chain combines TRBV5-5 with TRBJ2-3; absent DNA, TCRdb's TRBD1 call cannot be checked. Germline CDR1 reads SGHKS; CDR2 reads YYEKEE (reference sequence). The CDR3 is 14 amino acids. The CDR3 sequence: CASSLGGAQNTQYF.

V usage is TRBV12-3 or TRBV12-4 and J usage is TRBJ2-7. The CDR3 covers 13 residues. CDR3 protein: CASSLSSGYEQYF.

This rearrangement joins TRBV5-1 to TRBJ2-1; TCRdb proposes TRBD2, but this gene call is untestable without DNA. The CDR3 has 17 residues. The germline gives CDR1 SGHRS, CDR2 YFSETQ. The chain's CDR3 is CASSLAATSGQYNEQFF.

The V and J genes are TRBV25-1 and TRBJ1-4; lacking DNA, the TRBD1 call made by TCRdb goes unchecked. Germline V gene lookup returns CDR1 MGHDK and CDR2 SYGVNS. There are 14 residues in the CDR3. CDR3 region: CASSEPQGAGKLFF.

This chain links TRBV23-1 with TRBJ2-3. TRBV23-1 is marked as an open reading frame, function uncertain. CDR3 length: 18 residues. CDR3 in amino acids: CASSQICQIPSSTDTQYF.

The rearrangement joins TRBV29-1 to TRBJ2-1; TCRdb reports TRBD2, a call that lacks DNA to check it against. CDR1 and CDR2 (germline): SQVTM, ANQGSEA. The CDR3 is 13 residues long. CDR3 sequence: CSASGQIRNEQFF.

The rearrangement uses TRBV5-1 and TRBJ1-2; TCRdb reports TRBD1, a call that lacks DNA to check it against. The germline V gene encodes CDR1 SGHRS and CDR2 YFSETQ. The length of the CDR3 is 14 residues. CDR3 sequence reads: CASSLDRTGDGYTF.

The J gene is TRBJ1-5, the V gene TRBV5-6. Germline CDR1 reads SGHDT; CDR2 reads YYEEEE. The CDR3 sequence is 15 residues long. The CDR3 loop is CASSYRSYSNQPQHF.